The 2 T cell receptor beta chains in this list originate from one sample, sequenced in a study of metastatic and nonmetastatic thyroid tumors. Thyroid surgery had not been preceded by any treatment in any patient. TCRdb re-analyzed the PCR reads using MiXCR. The data contain about 12,000 clones, roughly 33% of them singletons. Sequenced: tumor tissue. These receptors were taken from a female donor with papillary thyroid cancer or a benign thyroid nodule (not recorded which). Some clones in this sample may be carry-over from other donors' samples.

The chain has TRBV5-1 and TRBJ2-1; D remains ambiguous. Trimming shortened V by 1 base and J by 3 bases, and 8 bases separated the two germline ends. The CDR3 is 14 residues long. Germline V gene lookup returns CDR1 SGHRS and CDR2 YFSETQ. The CDR3 is CASSLSSGYNEQFF. As DNA, the CDR3 is TGCGCCAGCAGCTTGAGTTCAGGCTACAATGAGCAGTTCTTC. The full variable domain, completed using reference TRBV5-1 and TRBJ2-1, is KAGVTQTPRYLIKTRGQQVTLSCSPISGHRSVSWYQQTPGQGLQFLFEYFSETQRNKGNFPGRFSGRQFSNSRSEMNVSTLELGDSALYLCASSLSSGYNEQFFGPGTRLTVL.

This clone was seen a few times. The chain combines TRBV12-3 or TRBV12-4 with TRBJ1-1; D is undetermined. V lost 4 bases, J lost 0 bases, and 6 bases lay in between. This CDR3 spans 13 amino acids. In DNA form, the CDR3 reads TGTGCCAGCAGTTGGAACATGAACACTGAAGCTTTCTTT. Translation: CASSWNMNTEAFF.